The 31 T cell receptor beta chains presented below share a single source sample, sequenced in a study of cytomegalovirus exposure and HLA in healthy donors. 13 Jbeta primers and 60 Vbeta primers were used for the PCR. Profiled with immunoSEQ multiplex PCR; TCRdb holds only in-frame clones, not every one. Here the sample table reports approximately 93,000 clones. The sequenced sample consisted of PBMCs. All receptors derive from a woman aged 25 to 39 in good health and CMV-seronegative.

V and J are TRBV15 and TRBJ2-1; TRBD2 matches at 10 bases. The CDR3 consists of 17 residues. Trimming took 0 bases from V and 8 from J; bases not matched to a gene: 10. CDR1 is LNHNV, CDR2 YYDKDF, per germline (reference sequence). The CDR3 bases are TGTGCCACCAGCAGAGAAGAGGCGAGAGCGGGAGGGTATGAGCAGTTCTTC. Translation: CATSREEARAGGYEQFF.

V and J are TRBV5-4 and TRBJ1-1; 8 nucleotides line up with TRBD1. The CDR3 covers 15 residues. Trimming cost V 0 bases and J 8 bases; bases outside gene matches: 9. Germline CDR1 and CDR2: SGHNT and YYREEE (reference sequence). The CDR3 DNA reads TGTGCCAGCAGCTTGGCCTCAGGGGGCGGGGAGGAAGCTTTCTTT. Amino acid sequence: CASSLASGGGEEAFF.

The chain uses TRBV10-1 and TRBJ1-2; 9 bases line up with TRBD1. Germline V gene sequence: CDR1 WNHNN, CDR2 SYGVQD (reference sequence). There are 13 residues in the CDR3. V shed 0 bases, J shed 10 bases, and the junction held 3 bases outside the gene matches. The CDR3 loop is CASSESGTGLYTF. The CDR3 region has the DNA TGCGCCAGCAGTGAGTCCGGGACAGGGCTCTACACCTTC.

The gene calls are TRBV14 and TRBJ2-1; 10 bases align to TRBD1. Germline loops: CDR1 SGHDN, CDR2 FVKESK. This CDR3 has 14 amino acids. After removal of 5 bases from V and 6 bases from J, the junction contained 4 bases not matched to a gene. CDR3 in DNA: TGTGCCAGCAGCTTGGGACAGGGGTTCAATGAGCAGTTCTTC. This gives the protein CASSLGQGFNEQFF.

This chain links TRBV29-1 with TRBJ2-7, with TRBD2 matching 7 bases. Per the germline V gene, CDR1 is SQVTM and CDR2 is ANQGSEA. Trimming cost V 3 bases and J 6 bases; bases outside gene matches: 8. The CDR3 is made up of 13 amino acids. The CDR3 DNA reads TGCAGCGTTGAGGGCCTAGCGGCCTGCGAGCAGTACTTC. Translation gives CSVEGLAACEQYF.

Concerning this clone: At the DNA level, this CDR3 is encoded by other sequences in the same sample as well. The V and J genes are TRBV6-5 and TRBJ2-7, with TRBD1 identical over 10 bases. Germline CDR1 is MNHEY and CDR2 is SVGAGI. Trimming took 8 bases from V and 3 from J; bases not matched to a gene: 7. The CDR3 totals 14 residues. This chain's CDR3 is CASRLGQGVYEQYF. The DNA for the CDR3 is TGTGCCAGCCGCCTTGGACAGGGGGTCTACGAGCAGTACTTC.

The chain links TRBV9 to TRBJ2-1, with unresolved D. CDR3 length: 12 residues. Trimming removed 2 bases from V and 7 bases from J, with 7 bases in between. In germline, CDR1 is SGDLS, CDR2 YYNGEE. CDR3 nucleotide sequence: TGTGCCAGCAGCGTCATTAGAAATGAGCAGTTCTTC. This codes for CASSVIRNEQFF.

The chain joins TRBV4-1 to TRBJ1-4; D may be TRBD1 (6 bases). The V gene's germline CDR1 is MGHRA and CDR2 YSYEKL. The CDR3 contains 17 residues. Trimming cost V 0 bases and J 6 bases, with 17 bases left between them. The CDR3 sequence is CASSQEVGGAKDEKLFF. DNA of the CDR3: TGCGCCAGCAGCCAAGAAGTTGGGGGGGCCAAGGATGAAAAACTGTTTTTT.

The chain recombines TRBV29-1 with TRBJ2-1; D is ambiguous. V gave up 2 bases and J gave up 7 bases, with 15 bases separating them. Germline CDR1 is SQVTM and CDR2 is ANQGSEA. The CDR3 sequence is 14 residues long. CDR3 in DNA: TGCAGCGTTGAAAGGCGCCCCGACTGGAATGAGCAGTTCTTC. Translated, it gives CSVERRPDWNEQFF.

The genes are TRBV2 and TRBJ1-5; a possible D gene is TRBD1 (5 bases). Deletions cut 6 bases from V and 0 bases from J, with 15 bases between. The CDR3 has 16 amino acids. Germline CDR1 SNHLY, CDR2 FYNNEI. The CDR3 coding sequence is TGTGCCAGCAGCATGATTCCCGGGGGTAGCAATCAGCCCCAGCATTTT. Its protein product is CASSMIPGGSNQPQHF.

This chain links TRBV11-2 with TRBJ2-2, with TRBD2 as a possible D gene (6 bases). V dropped 4 bases and J dropped 1 base, with 16 bases sitting between them. There are 17 residues in the CDR3. Per the germline V gene, CDR1 is SGHAT and CDR2 is FQNNGV. CDR3 coding DNA: TGTGCCAGCAGCTCGGGGCCGGGACTGAAGAACACCGGGGAGCTGTTTTTT. It translates to CASSSGPGLKNTGELFF. Full variable domain (outside the CDR3, taken from reference TRBV11-2 and TRBJ2-2): EAGVAQSPRYKIIEKRQSVAFWCNPISGHATLYWYQQILGQGPKLLIQFQNNGVVDDSQLPKDRFSAERLKGVDSTLKIQPAKLEDSAVYLCASSSGPGLKNTGELFFGEGSRLTVL.

This chain joins TRBV6-4 and TRBJ1-2; D not resolved. The CDR3 has 13 residues. Germline V lookup: CDR1 MRHNA, CDR2 SNTAGT. Trimming removed 4 bases from V and 1 base from J, with 7 bases in between. The DNA of the CDR3 is TGTGCCAGCAGTGCCGGACTTAACTATGGCTACACCTTC. It codes for CASSAGLNYGYTF.

V gene TRBV2 combines with J gene TRBJ1-5; TRBD1 aligns across 7 bases. The CDR3 extends over 13 amino acids. V shed 11 bases, J shed 0 bases, and the junction held 4 bases outside the gene matches. Germline-derived CDR1 and CDR2 are SNHLY and FYNNEI. CDR3 in DNA: TGTGCCGGAGGGACAGATAGCAATCAGCCCCAGCATTTT. This gives the protein CAGGTDSNQPQHF.

The chain carries TRBV11-2 and TRBJ2-1; the D gene is possibly TRBD1 (5 bases). Germline CDR1 is SGHAT and CDR2 is FQNNGV. The CDR3 contains 14 residues. Trimming pared 5 bases from V and 0 bases from J, leaving 8 bases between. The CDR3 DNA sequence: TGTGCCAGCAGCAGGGGTAGCTCCTACAATGAGCAGTTCTTC. Translated, it gives CASSRGSSYNEQFF.

The chain uses TRBV5-4 and TRBJ1-4; 7 positions match TRBD1. The germline gives CDR1 SGHNT, CDR2 YYREEE (reference sequence). The CDR3 runs to 16 residues. The ends lost 3 bases at V and 2 bases at J; junction bases unmatched: 7. CDR3 DNA sequence: TGTGCCAGCAGCTCCGGGACAGATATTACTAATGAAAAACTGTTTTTT. Protein: CASSSGTDITNEKLFF.

The chain uses TRBV11-3 and TRBJ2-5, with D perhaps matching TRBD2 (7 bases). The end of the DNA fits TRBJ2-7 better, so the J call may be wrong. The CDR3 spans 15 residues. Germline values: CDR1 SGHNT, CDR2 YENEEA. The CDR3, as DNA: TGTGCCAGCAGCGTGGCGGGGGCCATGGGGGGCGAGCAGTACTTC. Translation: CASSVAGAMGGEQYF.

The chain uses TRBV4-1 and TRBJ2-7; D remains unclear. This CDR3 is built from 15 residues. Germline V gene data show CDR1 as MGHRA and CDR2 as YSYEKL. Between the trimmed V and J ends, which lost 1 base and 2 bases, there was a span of 12 bases. In DNA, the CDR3 is TGCGCCAGCAGCCAAGGGAGCAGCACGGCCTACGAGCAGTACTTC. This sequence encodes CASSQGSSTAYEQYF.

Turning to this clone: At one of its ends the junction is not consistent with the germline gene, which may arise from a read error. In DNA, the CDR3 is TGTGCCAGCAAAGGAAGGGAGACAGGGACTTTT. Encoded protein: CASKGRETGTF. J is TRBJ1-1 and V is TRBV5-6; 7 bases fit TRBD1. The length of the CDR3 is 11 residues. CDR1 and CDR2 (germline): SGHDT, YYEEEE.

A word on this clone: One junction end does not reproduce the germline sequence, and a read error may be involved. The genes are TRBV28 and TRBJ2-2; 9 bases fit TRBD2. Germline assignment: CDR1 MDHEN and CDR2 SYDVKM. The CDR3 extends over 15 amino acids. CDR3: CASRRTSVNTGELFF. DNA for the CDR3: TGTGCCAGCAGACGGACTAGCGTAAACACCGGGGAACTGTTTTTT.

V is TRBV9 and J is TRBJ1-2; TRBD1 is a possible D gene (5 bases). The CDR3 runs 16 residues. The V and J ends lost 1 base and 6 bases respectively, with 19 bases between them. Germline CDR1 and CDR2: SGDLS and YYNGEE. The CDR3 sequence: CASSVLIGGGKDGYTF. CDR3 DNA sequence: TGTGCCAGCAGCGTATTGATCGGGGGAGGGAAGGATGGCTACACCTTC.

Here the CDR3 DNA reads TGTGCCAGCAGCTTAAGATCTAGTGGAGAGACCCAGTACTTC. Its protein is CASSLRSSGETQYF. The rearrangement uses TRBV7-9 and TRBJ2-5, with no clear D. Germline assignment: CDR1 SEHNR and CDR2 FQNEAQ (reference sequence). The length of the CDR3 is 14 residues. V gave up 2 bases and J gave up 4 bases, with 11 bases separating them.

The chain couples TRBV2 to TRBJ1-6; 9 nucleotides agree with TRBD1. Per the germline V gene, CDR1 is SNHLY and CDR2 is FYNNEI. The CDR3 loop spans 17 amino acids. Trimming took 4 bases from V and 0 from J; bases not matched to a gene: 4. The CDR3 DNA follows: TGTGCCAGCAGTGTGGACAGGGGTAGCTCCTATAATTCACCCCTCCACTTT. This codes for CASSVDRGSSYNSPLHF.

V and J are TRBV5-1 and TRBJ1-6; no clear D gene. With 0 bases removed from V and 0 bases from J, the gap between germline ends came to 7 bases. Germline V lookup: CDR1 SGHRS, CDR2 YFSETQ. This CDR3 is built from 16 residues. As DNA, the CDR3 is TGCGCCAGCAGCTTGGAAGGGAGCTCCTATAATTCACCCCTCCACTTT. It codes for CASSLEGSSYNSPLHF.

This chain links TRBV7-9 with TRBJ2-5, with D uncertain. The J call may be wrong; the DNA end is better matched by TRBJ2-7. The CDR3 sequence is 14 residues long. Germline assignment: CDR1 SEHNR and CDR2 FQNEAQ (reference sequence). As DNA, the CDR3 is TGTGCCAGCAGCTTAGGATTTCTTCCCTACGAGCAGTACTTC. It is translated as CASSLGFLPYEQYF.

The rearrangement joins TRBV7-9 to TRBJ2-3; no clear D. This CDR3 has 14 residues. The germline V gene has CDR1 SEHNR and CDR2 FQNEAQ (reference sequence). V lost 5 bases and J 0 bases, leaving 9 bases between the germline ends. CDR3 nucleotide sequence: TGTGCCAGCAGCCCCACAATGAGCACAGATACGCAGTATTTT. This codes for CASSPTMSTDTQYF.

The CDR3 DNA reads TGCGCCAGCAGCCAAGACGGGGTCGCTGAGCAGTTCTTC. It translates to CASSQDGVAEQFF. This rearrangement joins TRBV4-1 to TRBJ2-1, with D possibly being TRBD2 (5 bases). V dropped 0 bases and J dropped 9 bases, with 9 bases sitting between them. This CDR3 region has 13 residues. In germline, CDR1 is MGHRA, CDR2 YSYEKL.

The V gene is TRBV29-1, the J gene TRBJ1-2; D is undetermined. Germline assignment: CDR1 SQVTM and CDR2 ANQGSEA. CDR3 length equals 14 residues. Trimming took off 3 bases at V and 0 bases at J, with 11 bases between the two ends. The CDR3 coding sequence is TGCAGCGTTGATTCTGGTCTAACTAACTATGGCTACACCTTC. Protein product: CSVDSGLTNYGYTF.

The rearrangement joins TRBV7-9 to TRBJ1-1; no clear D gene. The ends were cut back, 4 bases at V and 5 bases at J, with 11 bases in the middle. The CDR3 is 13 amino acids. CDR1 is SEHNR, CDR2 FQNEAQ, per germline (reference sequence). The CDR3 bases are TGTGCCAGCAGCTGGACGGGAGGTACTGAAGCTTTCTTT. It translates to CASSWTGGTEAFF.

The chain combines TRBV5-4 with TRBJ1-2; D may be TRBD1 (5 bases). Germline-derived CDR1 and CDR2 are SGHNT and YYREEE (reference sequence). The CDR3 runs 13 residues. With 2 bases removed from V and 2 bases from J, the gap between germline ends came to 7 bases. The CDR3 nucleotides read TGTGCCAGCAGCTTCCAGGGAAACTATGGCTACACCTTC. It specifies CASSFQGNYGYTF.

The chain recombines TRBV29-1 with TRBJ2-1; 10 bases agree with TRBD2. This CDR3 has 16 amino acids. The V segment lost 3 bases and the J segment 3 bases; nucleotides outside the gene matches: 8. Germline lookup yields CDR1 SQVTM and CDR2 ANQGSEA. The CDR3 loop is CSVEGTSDWLYNEQFF. For the CDR3, the DNA is TGCAGCGTTGAGGGGACTAGCGATTGGCTCTACAATGAGCAGTTCTTC.

The chain has TRBV29-1 and TRBJ1-1; the match to TRBD1 covers 8 bases. Germline CDR1 SQVTM, CDR2 ANQGSEA. With 6 bases clipped from V and 1 base from J, the junction kept 4 bases outside the gene matches. The CDR3 contains 13 residues. Here the CDR3 DNA reads TGCAGCGTAAGGACAGGGACGAACACTGAAGCTTTCTTT. This gives the protein CSVRTGTNTEAFF.